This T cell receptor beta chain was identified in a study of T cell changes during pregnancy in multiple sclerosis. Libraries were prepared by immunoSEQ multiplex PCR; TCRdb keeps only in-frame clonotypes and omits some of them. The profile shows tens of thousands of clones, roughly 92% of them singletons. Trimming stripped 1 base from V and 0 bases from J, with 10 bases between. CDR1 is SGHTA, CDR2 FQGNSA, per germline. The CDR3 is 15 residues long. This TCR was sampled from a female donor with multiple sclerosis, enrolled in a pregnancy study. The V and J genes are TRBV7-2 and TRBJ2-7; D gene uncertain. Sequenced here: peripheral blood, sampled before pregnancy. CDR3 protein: CASSLGSASSYEQYF. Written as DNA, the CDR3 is TGTGCCAGCAGCTTAGGGTCGGCTAGCTCCTACGAGCAGTACTTC.